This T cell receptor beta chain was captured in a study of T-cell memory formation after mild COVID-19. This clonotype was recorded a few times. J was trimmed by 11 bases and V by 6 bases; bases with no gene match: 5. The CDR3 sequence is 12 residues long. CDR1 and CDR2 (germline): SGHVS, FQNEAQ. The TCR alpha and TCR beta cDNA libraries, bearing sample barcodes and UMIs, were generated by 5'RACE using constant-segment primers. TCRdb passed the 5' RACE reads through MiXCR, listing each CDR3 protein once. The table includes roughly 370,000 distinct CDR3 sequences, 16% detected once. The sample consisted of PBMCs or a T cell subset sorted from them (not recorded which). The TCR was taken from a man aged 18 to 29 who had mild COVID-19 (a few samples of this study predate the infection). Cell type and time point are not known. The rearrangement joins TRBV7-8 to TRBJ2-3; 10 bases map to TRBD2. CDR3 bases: TGTGCCAGCAGTCGAGCGGGGGGGGAGCAGTATTTT. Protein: CASSRAGGEQYF.